Each of the 28 T cell receptor beta chains below was sequenced from the same sample in a study of control samples from healthy donors and cancer patients. Profiled with immunoSEQ multiplex PCR; TCRdb holds only in-frame clones, not every one. The table includes roughly 50,000 clones, around 96% detected once. The material sequenced was blood. Receptors were obtained from a woman aged 25-40 years in good health.

The rearrangement joins TRBV6-6 to TRBJ2-7; D perhaps matches TRBD1 (6 bases). V lost 9 bases to trimming and J lost 0 bases, with 9 bases between them. Germline lookup yields CDR1 MNHNY and CDR2 SVGAGI (reference sequence). The CDR3 is made up of 12 amino acids. The CDR3 DNA reads TGTGCCAGTACGGACAGCTCCTACGAGCAGTACTTC. Its translation is CASTDSSYEQYF.

The CDR3 region is CASWKDGRNTIYF. The CDR3 bases are TGTGCCAGCTGGAAAGACGGGCGAAACACCATATATTTT. V is TRBV27 and J is TRBJ1-3; D remains unclear. Germline V gene data show CDR1 as MNHEY and CDR2 as SMNVEV (reference sequence). Trimming removed 8 bases from V and 5 bases from J, with 13 bases in between. The CDR3 spans 13 residues.

The CDR3 loop reads CASSPRGAGELFF. CDR3 sequence (DNA): TGTGCCAGCTCCCCAAGGGGCGCCGGGGAGCTGTTTTTT. The chain combines TRBV18 with TRBJ2-2; a weak D match, TRBD1 (5 bases). V lost 6 bases, J lost 6 bases, and 11 bases lay in between. Germline-derived CDR1 and CDR2 are KGHSH and LQKENI. The CDR3 totals 13 residues.

J is TRBJ2-4 and V is TRBV5-1, with 13 bases lining up with TRBD2. This CDR3 is built from 18 residues. Germline loops: CDR1 SGHRS, CDR2 YFSETQ. V lost 1 base to trimming and J lost 0 bases; unmatched junction nucleotides: 4. CDR3 in amino acids: CASSLTSGRGSAKNIQYF. As DNA, the CDR3 is TGCGCCAGCAGCTTGACTAGCGGGAGGGGATCAGCCAAAAACATTCAGTACTTC.

This chain joins TRBV4-1 and TRBJ1-5, with a weak D call TRBD1 (5 bases). Germline V gene sequence: CDR1 MGHRA, CDR2 YSYEKL. Trimming pared 2 bases from V and 4 bases from J, leaving 15 bases between. CDR3 size: 16 residues. The CDR3 loop is CASSQYSGAPNQPQHF. The DNA of the CDR3 is TGCGCCAGCAGCCAATACTCCGGGGCACCAAATCAGCCCCAGCATTTT.

J is TRBJ2-5 and V is TRBV3-1 (or the pseudogene TRBV3-2), with 10 bases fitting TRBD1. The CDR3 sequence is 14 residues long. Germline V gene sequence: CDR1 LGHDT, CDR2 YNNKEL (reference sequence). After removal of 4 bases from V and 5 bases from J, the junction contained 4 bases not matched to a gene. Here the CDR3 reads CASSRQGAWETQYF. CDR3 coding DNA: TGTGCCAGCAGCCGACAGGGGGCATGGGAGACCCAGTACTTC.

This chain links TRBV5-5 with TRBJ2-7, with D possibly being TRBD1 or TRBD2 (6 bases each). CDR3 length equals 15 residues. Germline V CDR1 and CDR2: SGHKS, YYEKEE (reference sequence). Trimming removed 5 bases from V and 2 bases from J, with 17 bases in between. DNA for the CDR3: TGTGCCAGCAGTCGCCCCGGGGGACAAACCTACGAGCAGTACTTC. Residues: CASSRPGGQTYEQYF. Full variable domain (outside the CDR3, taken from reference TRBV5-5 and TRBJ2-7): DAGVTQSPTHLIKTRGQQVTLRCSPISGHKSVSWYQQVLGQGPQFIFQYYEKEERGRGNFPDRFSARQFPNYSSELNVNALLLGDSALYLCASSRPGGQTYEQYFGPGTRLTVT.

The rearrangement joins TRBV28 to TRBJ1-5, with a weak D call TRBD1 (6 bases). V shed 5 bases and J shed 0 bases, with 11 bases lying between them. Germline V gene data show CDR1 as MDHEN and CDR2 as SYDVKM. This CDR3 comprises 15 residues. DNA of the CDR3: TGTGCCAGCAGTCCCCAGGACAGTAGCAATCAGCCCCAGCATTTT. The encoded protein is CASSPQDSSNQPQHF.

The chain joins TRBV15 to TRBJ1-5; 12 nucleotides align to TRBD1. J gave up 6 bases and V 3 bases, and 3 bases lay outside the gene matches. The CDR3 is made up of 15 amino acids. Germline CDR1 LNHNV, CDR2 YYDKDF (reference sequence). In nucleotides, the CDR3 is TGTGCCACCAGCAGGGGACAGGGGGCTAGTCAGCCCCAGCATTTT. It specifies CATSRGQGASQPQHF.

In its sample, this clone was seen once. This sequence joins TRBV19 and TRBJ2-5; 8 nucleotides line up with TRBD1. The trim removed 6 bases at V and 5 bases at J, leaving 23 bases unmatched. This CDR3 is built from 19 residues. Germline CDR1 reads LNHDA; CDR2 reads SQIVND (reference sequence). The CDR3 sequence is CASRIQGGQSGGEWETQYF. DNA for the CDR3: TGTGCCAGTAGGATACAGGGGGGACAGAGCGGAGGGGAGTGGGAGACCCAGTACTTC. Using reference TRBV19 and TRBJ2-5 for the parts outside the CDR3, the full variable domain is DGGITQSPKYLFRKEGQNVTLSCEQNLNHDAMYWYRQDPGQGLRLIYYSQIVNDFQKGDIAEGYSVSREKKESFPLTVTSAQKNPTAFYLCASRIQGGQSGGEWETQYFGPGTRLLVL.

The V gene is TRBV27, the J gene TRBJ1-2, with D maybe TRBD1 (6 bases). Trimming removed 4 bases from V and 2 bases from J, with 17 bases in between. CDR1 is MNHEY, CDR2 SMNVEV, per germline (reference sequence). The CDR3 spans 16 residues. The CDR3 here is CASSSLPGQRNYGYTF. As DNA, the CDR3 is TGTGCCAGCAGTTCACTCCCCGGACAGAGAAACTATGGCTACACCTTC.

The chain links TRBV10-1 to TRBJ2-1; 7 bases agree with TRBD2. The CDR3 runs to 15 residues. With V trimmed by 3 bases and J by 6 bases, 8 bases remained unmatched. In germline, CDR1 is WNHNN, CDR2 SYGVQD (reference sequence). CDR3 protein: CASSDSREARNEQFF. CDR3 in DNA: TGCGCCAGCAGTGACTCACGGGAGGCCCGCAATGAGCAGTTCTTC.

This chain uses TRBV6-1 with TRBJ1-2, with a possible D match to TRBD1 (6 bases). Trimming took 1 base from V and 6 from J, leaving 18 bases between them. The germline CDR1 and CDR2 sequences are MNHNS and SASEGT. The CDR3 extends over 16 amino acids. In DNA form, the CDR3 reads TGTGCCAGCAGTGAAGAGGGGACACTAACCGACCATGGCTACACCTTC. It codes for CASSEEGTLTDHGYTF.

This chain uses TRBV7-2 with TRBJ1-3, with D perhaps TRBD1 (5 bases). This CDR3 is built from 17 residues. CDR1 SGHTA and CDR2 FQGNSA come from the germline V gene. Trimming removed 2 bases at V and 2 bases at J, with 16 bases between. CDR3 nucleotides: TGTGCCAGCAGCTTATCGTTACCCGGGACGCCTGGAAACACCATATATTTT. This translates into CASSLSLPGTPGNTIYF.

This chain connects TRBV7-6 to TRBJ1-1; TRBD1 matches 7 bases. The CDR3 contains 13 residues. J lost 3 bases, V lost 2 bases, and 0 bases had no gene match. Germline V gene data show CDR1 as SGHVS and CDR2 as FNYEAQ. The CDR3 reads CASSLTGDTEAFF. The CDR3 region has the DNA TGTGCCAGCAGCTTAACAGGGGACACTGAAGCTTTCTTT.

The genes are TRBV28 and TRBJ2-7; D perhaps matches TRBD1 (5 bases). Between the trimmed V and J ends, which lost 7 bases and 2 bases, there was a span of 15 bases. Per germline, CDR1 MDHEN and CDR2 SYDVKM. The CDR3 is 14 amino acids. Here the CDR3 reads CASKKTVGTYEQYF. For the CDR3, the DNA is TGTGCCAGCAAAAAGACAGTGGGTACCTACGAGCAGTACTTC.

The rearrangement joins TRBV19 to TRBJ2-7; TRBD1 is a possible D gene (5 bases). The V and J ends lost 0 bases and 6 bases respectively, with 9 bases between them. CDR3 length: 13 amino acids. CDR1 is LNHDA and CDR2 is SQIVND in the germline V gene (reference sequence). CDR3 loop: CASSIEDISEQYF. DNA of the CDR3: TGTGCCAGTAGTATAGAGGACATCTCCGAGCAGTACTTC.

The chain combines TRBV3-1 (or the pseudogene TRBV3-2) with TRBJ2-1; tentatively, D is TRBD2 (5 bases). In germline, CDR1 is LGHDT, CDR2 YNNKEL (reference sequence). CDR3 size: 13 residues. The ends were cut back, 1 base at V and 9 bases at J, with 10 bases in the middle. This CDR3 reads CASSQGLLFEQFF. DNA of the CDR3: TGTGCCAGCAGCCAAGGACTACTATTTGAGCAGTTCTTC.

V usage is TRBV19 and J usage is TRBJ2-3, with D possibly TRBD2 on 5 matching bases. V was trimmed by 3 bases and J by 0 bases, leaving 13 bases between them. Germline loops: CDR1 LNHDA, CDR2 SQIVND (reference sequence). The CDR3 contains 16 residues. CDR3: CASSIPDSSSTDTQYF. The CDR3 DNA sequence: TGTGCCAGTAGTATCCCGGACTCCTCTAGCACAGATACGCAGTATTTT.

The V and J genes are TRBV5-4 and TRBJ2-2; no clear D gene. This CDR3 has 15 residues. Trimming shortened V by 4 bases and J by 0 bases, and 10 bases separated the two germline ends. Germline V gives CDR1 SGHNT, CDR2 YYREEE (reference sequence). The CDR3 nucleotides read TGTGCCAGCAGCCCCCCCCCACCGAACACCGGGGAGCTGTTTTTT. Its translation is CASSPPPPNTGELFF.

J is TRBJ2-1 and V is TRBV14, with 8 bases lining up with TRBD2. J lost 0 bases, V lost 5 bases, and 12 bases had no gene match. There are 18 residues in the CDR3. Germline V CDR1 and CDR2: SGHDN, FVKESK. As DNA, the CDR3 is TGTGCCAGCAGCGCTTTCACCGGGACTAGTATCTCCTACAATGAGCAGTTCTTC. Amino acids: CASSAFTGTSISYNEQFF.

The V call is TRBV4-1, the J call TRBJ2-7; D is possibly TRBD1 or TRBD2 (5 bases each). The length of the CDR3 is 15 residues. V shed 2 bases and J shed 2 bases, with 13 bases lying between them. Germline-derived CDR1 and CDR2 are MGHRA and YSYEKL. The CDR3 region has the DNA TGCGCCAGCAGCCAAAGGGGTATCGGGGCCTACGAGCAGTACTTC. Its protein product is CASSQRGIGAYEQYF.

The chain couples TRBV5-1 to TRBJ2-3, with D tentatively TRBD1 or TRBD2 (6 bases each). The germline V gene has CDR1 SGHRS and CDR2 YFSETQ. V was cut by 4 bases and J by 3 bases, with 12 bases left in between. The CDR3 is made up of 14 amino acids. The CDR3 DNA follows: TGCGCCAGCAGCCCCGGGGGCGTAACAGATACGCAGTATTTT. This sequence encodes CASSPGGVTDTQYF.

The rearrangement joins TRBV18 to TRBJ1-6; D ambiguous. The CDR3 has 18 residues. Germline V lookup: CDR1 KGHSH, CDR2 LQKENI. Trimming took 4 bases from V and 0 from J, leaving 16 bases between them. CDR3 protein: CASSRSGSAISYNSPLHF. CDR3 sequence (DNA): TGTGCCAGCTCACGGTCTGGGAGTGCTATCTCCTATAATTCACCCCTCCACTTT.

The CDR3, as DNA: TGTGCCAGCACCTCCGGGACAGCCTACGAGCAGTACTTC. Translating gives CASTSGTAYEQYF. The chain joins TRBV28 to TRBJ2-7; 7 nucleotides align to TRBD1. V lost 7 bases and J lost 2; bases outside the gene matches: 5. Germline V lookup: CDR1 MDHEN, CDR2 SYDVKM. The CDR3 spans 13 residues.

The V call is TRBV5-4, the J call TRBJ1-1; tentative D call: TRBD1 (5 bases). CDR1 is SGHNT, CDR2 YYREEE, per germline (reference sequence). The length of the CDR3 is 14 residues. V dropped 0 bases and J dropped 0 bases, with 6 bases sitting between them. CDR3 region: CASSLGQMNTEAFF. CDR3 nucleotides: TGTGCCAGCAGCTTGGGACAGATGAACACTGAAGCTTTCTTT.

The gene calls are TRBV5-1 and TRBJ1-1; 10 nucleotides match TRBD1. The germline gives CDR1 SGHRS, CDR2 YFSETQ. This CDR3 region has 14 residues. After removal of 4 bases from V and 6 bases from J, the junction contained 6 bases not matched to a gene. The CDR3 region has the DNA TGCGCCAGCAGCCCTCCCGGGACAGGGGCTGAAGCTTTCTTT. Translated, it gives CASSPPGTGAEAFF.

V gene TRBV6-1 combines with J gene TRBJ2-5, with D hard to call. The CDR3 spans 12 residues. Germline V CDR1 and CDR2: MNHNS, SASEGT. With 1 base removed from V and 5 bases from J, the gap between germline ends came to 5 bases. CDR3 in amino acids: CASSEGRETQYF. Here the CDR3 DNA reads TGTGCCAGCAGTGAAGGTCGGGAGACCCAGTACTTC.